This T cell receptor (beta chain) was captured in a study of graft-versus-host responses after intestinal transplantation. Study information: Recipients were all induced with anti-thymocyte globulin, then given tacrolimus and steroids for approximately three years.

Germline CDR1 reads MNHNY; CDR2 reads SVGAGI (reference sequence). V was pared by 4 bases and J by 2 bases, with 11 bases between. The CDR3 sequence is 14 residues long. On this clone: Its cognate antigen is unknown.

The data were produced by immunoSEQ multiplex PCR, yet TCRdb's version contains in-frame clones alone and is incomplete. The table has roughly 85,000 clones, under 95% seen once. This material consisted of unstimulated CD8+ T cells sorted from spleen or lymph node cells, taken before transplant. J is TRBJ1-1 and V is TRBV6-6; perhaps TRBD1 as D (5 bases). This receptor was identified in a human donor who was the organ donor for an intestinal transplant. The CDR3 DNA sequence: TGTGCCAGCAGTTTAGGGGCAGCCAACACTGAAGCTTTCTTT. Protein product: CASSLGAANTEAFF.